This T cell receptor (beta chain) was obtained from a study of blood T cells in healthy people across ages. The authors ran a second PCR of 7 to 11 cycles using a sample-barcoded 5' primer and a J-beta primer mix. Each cDNA molecule received a tag from a template-switch adaptor that had 12 random nucleotides. TCRdb analysed the 5' RACE reads with MiXCR anew, one entry per CDR3 protein. Among hundreds of thousands of distinct CDR3 sequences listed, under 25% were seen once. Germline CDR1 is MNHEY and CDR2 is SVGAGI. CDR3 size: 16 residues. The V gene end was trimmed by 2 bases and the J gene end by 8 bases; junction bases not matched to a gene: 14. As regards this clonotype: As yet, its antigen is unknown.

No fewer than 6 micrograms of total RNA were isolated from every sample. Study results and caveats: The study regarded diversity estimates from one million T cells as underestimates.

The sequenced sample consisted of blood. The V and J genes are TRBV6-5 and TRBJ2-7, with 8 positions matching TRBD2. The source of this sequence is a man aged 70-80 years in good health. CDR3 in DNA: TGTGCCAGCAGTTACCAACCGGACCCTAGCGGGTCGAAGCAGTACTTC. It is translated as CASSYQPDPSGSKQYF.